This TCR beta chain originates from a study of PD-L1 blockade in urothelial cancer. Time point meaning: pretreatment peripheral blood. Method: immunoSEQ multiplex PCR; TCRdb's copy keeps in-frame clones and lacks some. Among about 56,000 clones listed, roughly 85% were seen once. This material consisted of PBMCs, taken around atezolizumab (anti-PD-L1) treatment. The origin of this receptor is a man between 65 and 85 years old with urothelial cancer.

The CDR3 nucleotides read TGCGCCAGCAGCATACGGGACAGAGTTTCCTACAATGAGCAGTTCTTC. It encodes CASSIRDRVSYNEQFF. This chain links TRBV5-1 with TRBJ2-1, with 7 bases that match TRBD1. After removal of 4 bases from V and 1 base from J, the junction contained 8 bases not matched to a gene. Germline V CDR1 and CDR2: SGHRS, YFSETQ. CDR3 length: 16 amino acids.